This T cell receptor beta chain was retrieved from a study of T cell changes during pregnancy in multiple sclerosis. Here immunoSEQ multiplex PCR was the method, and the copy in TCRdb shows in-frame clones only, minus some. There are over 30,000 clones in the sample; around 91% occur only once, and under 0.75% lies in the top ten. The CDR3 sequence is 15 residues long. Germline assignment: CDR1 LNHNV and CDR2 YYDKDF (reference sequence). Trimming removed 0 bases from V and 3 bases from J, with 12 bases in between. This rearrangement joins TRBV15 to TRBJ2-7; possible D gene TRBD1, 6 bases. The TCR sequence derives from a female donor in good health, enrolled as a control in a pregnancy study. Sequences were derived from CD4+ T cells from peripheral blood mononuclear cells, sampled in the second trimester of pregnancy. As DNA, the CDR3 is TGTGCCACCAGCAGAGAACCACAGGGCTTCTACGAGCAGTACTTC. Its translation is CATSREPQGFYEQYF.